The 4 T cell receptor beta chains in this list originate from one sample, sequenced in a study of blood T cell repertoires in COVID-19. The assay was immunoSEQ multiplex PCR, and TCRdb's table has in-frame clones only and misses some. In the table there are some 160,000 clones, roughly four fifths of which are singletons. Sample: peripheral blood. These receptors were collected from a woman of 80 years or more with COVID-19, enrolled during active disease.

This clone came up a few times. This chain connects TRBV7-8 to TRBJ2-7, with TRBD2 matching over 11 bases. V was pared by 3 bases and J by 2 bases, with 6 bases of the junction left unmatched. The CDR3 has 16 residues. Germline CDR1 reads SGHVS; CDR2 reads FQNEAQ. The CDR3 coding sequence is TGTGCCAGCAGCTTGATACTAGCGGGAGTGACCTACGAGCAGTACTTC. This sequence encodes CASSLILAGVTYEQYF. Using reference TRBV7-8 and TRBJ2-7 for the parts outside the CDR3, the full variable domain is GAGVSQSPRYKVAKRGQDVALRCDPISGHVSLFWYQQALGQGPEFLTYFQNEAQLDKSGLPSDRFFAERPEGSVSTLKIQRTQQEDSAVYLCASSLILAGVTYEQYFGPGTRLTVT.

The rearrangement joins TRBV1 to TRBJ2-5; TRBD2, the table's D call, was not compared with the DNA. TRBV1 is a pseudogene locus. CDR3 length equals 14 residues. Written as DNA, the CDR3 is TGCACCAGCAGAAAACTAGGTTTGTGTGGGACCCAGTACTTC. It yields the protein CTSRKLGLCGTQYF.

The V gene is TRBV3-1 (or the pseudogene TRBV3-2), the J gene TRBJ2-7, with 8 bases fitting TRBD1. This CDR3 is built from 16 residues. The germline CDR1 and CDR2 sequences are LGHDT and YNNKEL (reference sequence). V was clipped by 4 bases and J by 4 bases; unmatched bases: 12. The CDR3 DNA reads as TGTGCCAGCAGCCCCCTCCCCGGACAGGGCGGGTACGAGCAGTACTTC. This translates into CASSPLPGQGGYEQYF.

The chain joins TRBV18 to TRBJ1-1; D ambiguous. V was cut by 4 bases and J by 6 bases, with 6 bases left in between. Germline assignment: CDR1 KGHSH and CDR2 LQKENI. The CDR3 totals 11 residues. CDR3 sequence (DNA): TGTGCCAGCTCACAGAGGGCTGAAGCTTTCTTT. It is translated as CASSQRAEAFF.